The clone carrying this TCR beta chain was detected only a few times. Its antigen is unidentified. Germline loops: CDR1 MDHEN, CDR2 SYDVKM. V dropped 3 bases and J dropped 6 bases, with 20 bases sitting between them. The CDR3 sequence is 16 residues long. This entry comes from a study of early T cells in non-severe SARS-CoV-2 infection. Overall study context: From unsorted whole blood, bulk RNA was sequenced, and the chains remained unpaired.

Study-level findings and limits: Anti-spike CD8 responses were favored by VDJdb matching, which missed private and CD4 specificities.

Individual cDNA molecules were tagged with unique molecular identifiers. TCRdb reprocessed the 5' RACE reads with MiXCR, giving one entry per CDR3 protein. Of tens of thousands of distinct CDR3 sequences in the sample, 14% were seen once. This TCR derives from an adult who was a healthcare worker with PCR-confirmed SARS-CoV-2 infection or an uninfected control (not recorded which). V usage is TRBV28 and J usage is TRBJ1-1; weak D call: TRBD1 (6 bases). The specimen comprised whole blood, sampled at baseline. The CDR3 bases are TGTGCCAGCAGTTTCCCCCTGACAGGAATAGACCCTGAAGCTTTCTTT. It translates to CASSFPLTGIDPEAFF.